A single sample gave rise to the 27 T cell receptor beta chains below, sequenced in a study of cytomegalovirus exposure and HLA in healthy donors. A multiplex PCR was run with 60 Vbeta primers and 13 Jbeta primers. Produced via immunoSEQ multiplex PCR; TCRdb's table is partial and in-frame only. The sample holds about 170,000 clones; approximately 75% are singletons and the top ten take about 1.6%. Sequencing was performed on PBMCs. All receptors derive from a girl aged 5 to 17 in good health and CMV-seronegative.

This clone was counted once. The chain carries TRBV19 and TRBJ1-2; 7 bases agree with TRBD1. There are 15 residues in the CDR3. Per germline, CDR1 LNHDA and CDR2 SQIVND (reference sequence). V was pared by 2 bases and J by 4 bases, with 7 bases of the junction left unmatched. CDR3 sequence reads: CASSIPGDRAYGYTF. For the CDR3, the DNA is TGTGCCAGTAGTATACCGGGAGACAGGGCCTATGGCTACACCTTC.

This clone has a handful of counts. V usage is TRBV6-6 and J usage is TRBJ2-7, with 12 bases fitting TRBD2. Trimming took 4 bases from V and 0 from J; bases not matched to a gene: 4. Germline V CDR1 and CDR2: MNHNY, SVGAGI (reference sequence). This CDR3 comprises 16 residues. CDR3 sequence: CASSSPTSGGSYEQYF. Written as DNA, the CDR3 is TGTGCCAGCAGTTCCCCGACTAGCGGGGGCTCCTACGAGCAGTACTTC.

This clone has only a few counts. This chain joins TRBV10-1 and TRBJ1-5; TRBD1 aligns across 11 bases. The ends lost 5 bases at V and 4 bases at J; junction bases unmatched: 4. Germline V CDR1 and CDR2: WNHNN, SYGVQD (reference sequence). The CDR3 loop spans 15 amino acids. In DNA form, the CDR3 reads TGCGCCAGCAGTCCCGGGACAGGGGGAAATCAGCCCCAGCATTTT. It codes for CASSPGTGGNQPQHF.

J is TRBJ2-1 and V is TRBV6-6; D is perhaps TRBD2 (7 bases). From germline, CDR1 is MNHNY and CDR2 SVGAGI (reference sequence). V lost 2 bases and J 5 bases, leaving 16 bases between the germline ends. CDR3 length: 16 residues. CDR3 DNA sequence: TGTGCCAGCAGTTACCCCGAGAGGGGGGGGGACAATGAGCAGTTCTTC. This sequence encodes CASSYPERGGDNEQFF.

The sample holds one count of this clone. The chain couples TRBV7-9 to TRBJ1-3, with a tentative D call TRBD1 (5 bases). Trimming left V 3 bases short and J 3 bases short, with 6 bases between. CDR3 size: 13 residues. Germline lookup yields CDR1 SEHNR and CDR2 FQNEAQ (reference sequence). CDR3: CASSLTVGNTIYF. DNA for the CDR3: TGTGCCAGCAGCTTGACAGTTGGAAACACCATATATTTT.

The chain carries TRBV4-1 and TRBJ2-5, with 10 bases identical to TRBD1. This CDR3 region has 17 residues. Germline CDR1 is MGHRA and CDR2 is YSYEKL. The V gene end was trimmed by 0 bases and the J gene end by 1 base; junction bases not matched to a gene: 5. The CDR3 loop is CASSQDEWTGGQETQYF. CDR3 DNA sequence: TGCGCCAGCAGCCAAGATGAGTGGACAGGGGGCCAAGAGACCCAGTACTTC.

This clone has just a few counts. This chain links TRBV5-4 with TRBJ2-6, with TRBD2 as a possible D gene (6 bases). The CDR3 covers 16 residues. V shed 0 bases and J shed 3 bases, with 10 bases lying between them. CDR1 SGHNT and CDR2 YYREEE come from the germline V gene (reference sequence). The CDR3 DNA reads as TGTGCCAGCAGCTTGGATGGGGGGATTGGGGCCAACGTCCTGACTTTC. The encoded protein is CASSLDGGIGANVLTF.

The rearrangement links TRBV6-1 to TRBJ1-5, with 7 bases that match TRBD1. V was clipped by 2 bases and J by 3 bases; unmatched bases: 1. The CDR3 spans 14 residues. CDR1 MNHNS and CDR2 SASEGT come from the germline V gene. The CDR3 here is CASSETGDNQPQHF. The CDR3 DNA reads as TGTGCCAGCAGTGAAACAGGGGACAATCAGCCCCAGCATTTT.

V is TRBV5-6 and J is TRBJ2-1; D is undetermined. The V and J ends lost 2 bases and 7 bases respectively, with 16 bases between them. The CDR3 runs 15 residues. CDR1 is SGHDT and CDR2 is YYEEEE in the germline V gene. Written as DNA, the CDR3 is TGTGCCAGCAGCTTTCGAAGAGATACCCCAAATGAGCAGTTCTTC. Residues: CASSFRRDTPNEQFF. The full variable domain, with the rest looked up from reference TRBV5-6 and TRBJ2-1, is DAGVTQSPTHLIKTRGQQVTLRCSPKSGHDTVSWYQQALGQGPQFIFQYYEEEERQRGNFPDRFSGHQFPNYSSELNVNALLLGDSALYLCASSFRRDTPNEQFFGPGTRLTVL.

The genes are TRBV5-6 and TRBJ2-1; TRBD1 matches at 9 bases. CDR1 and CDR2 from the germline V gene are SGHDT and YYEEEE. The V gene end was trimmed by 4 bases and the J gene end by 1 base; junction bases not matched to a gene: 3. The CDR3 consists of 15 residues. CDR3 nucleotides: TGTGCCAGCAGCCCGGGGACAGGGTCCTACAATGAGCAGTTCTTC. This translates into CASSPGTGSYNEQFF.

This clone was seen more than once but under ten times. This chain connects TRBV2 to TRBJ1-1; 9 bases match TRBD1. Losses at the gene ends were 6 bases for V and 0 bases for J; bases not matched to a gene: 2. This CDR3 spans 14 amino acids. CDR1 SNHLY and CDR2 FYNNEI come from the germline V gene. CDR3 sequence: CASSWTGVNTEAFF. In DNA, the CDR3 is TGTGCCAGCAGCTGGACAGGGGTGAACACTGAAGCTTTCTTT. Complete variable domain (other parts from reference TRBV2 and TRBJ1-1): EPEVTQTPSHQVTQMGQEVILRCVPISNHLYFYWYRQILGQKVEFLVSFYNNEISEKSEIFDDQFSVERPDGSNFTLKIRSTKLEDSAMYFCASSWTGVNTEAFFGQGTRLTVV.

J is TRBJ1-1 and V is TRBV7-2; 8 bases line up with TRBD1. The CDR3 covers 15 residues. The V and J ends lost 5 bases and 7 bases, in that order; junction bases with no gene match: 12. Germline V gene lookup returns CDR1 SGHTA and CDR2 FQGNSA. The CDR3 reads CASSLTQPGQGEAFF. The DNA of the CDR3 is TGTGCCAGCAGCCTTACCCAGCCCGGACAGGGTGAAGCTTTCTTT.

The J gene is TRBJ1-2, the V gene TRBV30; 10 bases match TRBD1. Trimming took 0 bases from V and 4 from J; bases not matched to a gene: 8. Germline-derived CDR1 and CDR2 are GTSNPN and SVGIG (reference sequence). This CDR3 is 16 amino acids long. This CDR3 reads CAWSVRGDRGSYGYTF. CDR3 nucleotide sequence: TGTGCCTGGAGTGTACGGGGGGACAGGGGAAGCTATGGCTACACCTTC.

The V and J genes are TRBV5-8 and TRBJ1-1, with D maybe TRBD1 (5 bases). There are 11 residues in the CDR3. Germline lookup yields CDR1 SGHTS and CDR2 YDEGEE. The germline V and J ends were trimmed by 6 bases and 8 bases, with 11 bases remaining between them. Here the CDR3 reads CASTLGGEAFF. CDR3 DNA sequence: TGTGCCAGCACCCTGGGGGGGGAAGCTTTCTTT.

This clone turned up a few times. The chain is built from TRBV5-6 and TRBJ1-5; 7 nucleotides match TRBD1. The germline CDR1 and CDR2 sequences are SGHDT and YYEEEE. The CDR3 is made up of 15 amino acids. With V trimmed by 0 bases and J by 3 bases, 3 bases remained unmatched. CDR3 DNA sequence: TGTGCCAGCAGCTTGGGACAGGGCATCAATCAGCCCCAGCATTTT. It codes for CASSLGQGINQPQHF.

This chain joins TRBV30 and TRBJ1-5; D perhaps matches TRBD1 (6 bases). The CDR3 has 15 amino acids. V dropped 3 bases and J dropped 5 bases, with 17 bases sitting between them. Germline CDR1 GTSNPN, CDR2 SVGIG (reference sequence). The CDR3 region is CAWSPNRGGDQPQHF. For the CDR3, the DNA is TGTGCCTGGAGCCCTAATCGGGGGGGCGATCAGCCCCAGCATTTT.

The rearrangement uses TRBV11-2 and TRBJ2-1; 10 nucleotides match TRBD2. The germline gives CDR1 SGHAT, CDR2 FQNNGV. V lost 0 bases to trimming and J lost 7 bases; unmatched junction nucleotides: 15. The CDR3 consists of 19 residues. CDR3 sequence reads: CASSLDLSIAGGSGNEQFF. CDR3 nucleotide sequence: TGTGCCAGCAGCTTAGATTTGTCGATAGCGGGGGGCTCTGGGAATGAGCAGTTCTTC.

This clone was picked up a small number of times. The chain combines TRBV6-1 with TRBJ2-1; possible D gene TRBD1, 6 bases. Trimming took 7 bases from V and 2 from J, leaving 12 bases between them. CDR1 is MNHNS, CDR2 SASEGT, per germline. The CDR3 extends over 14 amino acids. CDR3 sequence (DNA): TGTGCCAGCAAACCAGGGGCGGCCTACAATGAGCAGTTCTTC. It codes for CASKPGAAYNEQFF.

The chain couples TRBV9 to TRBJ1-3; possible D gene TRBD1, 5 bases. CDR1 and CDR2 (germline): SGDLS, YYNGEE. There are 16 residues in the CDR3. V was pared by 3 bases and J by 3 bases, with 16 bases between. In DNA form, the CDR3 reads TGTGCCAGCAGCGCCCCCCAGGGACTCGGTGGAAACACCATATATTTT. It is translated as CASSAPQGLGGNTIYF.

The chain joins TRBV27 to TRBJ2-5; the D gene is possibly TRBD2 (6 bases). The CDR3 consists of 15 residues. The V and J ends lost 4 bases and 3 bases respectively, with 15 bases between them. The germline gives CDR1 MNHEY, CDR2 SMNVEV (reference sequence). The CDR3 region is CASSYAGLFEETQYF. The CDR3 DNA follows: TGTGCCAGCAGTTATGCGGGGTTATTCGAAGAGACCCAGTACTTC.

J is TRBJ1-2 and V is TRBV27; 8 bases are a match to TRBD1. CDR1 and CDR2 from the germline V gene are MNHEY and SMNVEV (reference sequence). The CDR3 sequence is 13 residues long. Losses at the gene ends were 2 bases for V and 8 bases for J; bases not matched to a gene: 4. As DNA, the CDR3 is TGTGCCAGCAGTTTACAGGGGGCGGCCGGCTACACCTTC. As protein: CASSLQGAAGYTF.

V usage is TRBV7-3 and J usage is TRBJ2-3; 11 bases map to TRBD2. There are 16 residues in the CDR3. With V trimmed by 5 bases and J by 6 bases, 10 bases remained unmatched. Germline assignment: CDR1 SGHTA and CDR2 FQGTGA. The CDR3 sequence is CASSANLAGGPDTQYF. DNA of the CDR3: TGTGCCAGCAGCGCTAACTTAGCGGGGGGGCCGGATACGCAGTATTTT.

The chain employs TRBV6-5 and TRBJ1-6; possible D gene TRBD1, 6 bases. V dropped 6 bases and J dropped 9 bases, with 18 bases sitting between them. The CDR3 has 15 amino acids. Germline CDR1 reads MNHEY; CDR2 reads SVGAGI. This CDR3 reads CASSQRQVPFSPLHF. CDR3 in DNA: TGTGCCAGCAGCCAAAGACAGGTTCCCTTTTCACCCCTCCACTTT.

This chain links TRBV5-1 with TRBJ2-5, with D perhaps TRBD2 (5 bases). This CDR3 has 14 amino acids. CDR1 and CDR2 from the germline V gene are SGHRS and YFSETQ. Trimming cost V 0 bases and J 1 base, with 7 bases left between them. CDR3 sequence reads: CASSLDGVQETQYF. The CDR3 DNA follows: TGCGCCAGCAGCTTGGACGGGGTCCAAGAGACCCAGTACTTC.

Written as DNA, the CDR3 is TGTGCCAGCAGCTATACTACAGGGGCGCTCTATGGCTACACCTTC. Translated: CASSYTTGALYGYTF. V gene TRBV5-6 combines with J gene TRBJ1-2, with 7 bases lining up with TRBD1. V dropped 3 bases and J dropped 4; count of bases not matched to a gene: 9. Germline CDR1 is SGHDT and CDR2 is YYEEEE. The CDR3 is 15 amino acids.

This chain joins TRBV29-1 and TRBJ2-5, with D possibly being TRBD1 (5 bases). The J call may not be correct, given that the DNA end is closer to TRBJ2-7. Germline V gives CDR1 SQVTM, CDR2 ANQGSEA. This CDR3 has 14 residues. The CDR3 DNA is TGCAGCGTTAGAACAGTGGGGCCCTCCTACGAGCAGTACTTC. Translating it yields CSVRTVGPSYEQYF.

This clone was detected a few times. This chain connects TRBV25-1 to TRBJ2-7; 8 bases map to TRBD1. CDR3 size: 15 residues. V trimming: 4 bases; J trimming: 7 bases; junction bases outside the gene matches: 12. Germline CDR1 is MGHDK and CDR2 is SYGVNS. DNA of the CDR3: TGTGCCAGCAGTGCCCAAGCACTTGACAGGGGAGAGCAGTACTTC. This gives the protein CASSAQALDRGEQYF.